Each of the 19 T cell receptor beta chains below was sequenced from the same sample in a study of T cells in Graves' hyperthyroidism and ophthalmopathy. The investigators amplified TCR beta CDR3 regions from RNA transcripts. TCR CDR3 regions were first amplified by RT-PCR with HTBI primers. TCRdb redid the calling of the multiplex PCR reads with MiXCR, one entry per CDR3 protein. The sample has around 700,000 distinct CDR3 sequences; approximately 19% are singletons. The sequencing sample was made of blood. The origin of the receptors is a woman between 45 and 65 years old with Graves' hyperthyroidism that later progressed to Graves' ophthalmopathy.

This clonotype was found many times. The chain employs TRBV3-1 and TRBJ1-5; D unresolved. CDR3 length equals 13 residues. V was trimmed by 0 bases and J by 5 bases, leaving 5 bases between them. The germline V gene has CDR1 LGHDT and CDR2 YNNKEL (reference sequence). The CDR3 reads CASSQDGYQPQHF. CDR3 DNA: TGTGCCAGCAGCCAAGACGGGTATCAGCCCCAGCATTTT.

This chain uses TRBV18 with TRBJ2-7; 7 bases are shared with TRBD2. The junction had 9 bases not matched to a gene; V was cut back by 0 bases and J by 7 bases. The CDR3 has 15 amino acids. Per the germline V gene, CDR1 is KGHSH and CDR2 is LQKENI. The CDR3 reads CASSPPERGAGEQYF. The DNA for the CDR3 is TGTGCCAGCTCACCACCTGAGCGGGGCGCGGGGGAGCAGTACTTC.

This clonotype was picked up a small number of times. This sequence joins TRBV20-1 and TRBJ2-7, with 7 bases fitting TRBD1. This CDR3 region has 13 residues. V was pared by 5 bases and J by 3 bases, with 7 bases of the junction left unmatched. The germline V gene encodes CDR1 DFQATT and CDR2 SNEGSKA (reference sequence). The CDR3 reads CSALTGLNYEQYF. The CDR3 DNA follows: TGCAGTGCTTTGACAGGGTTGAACTACGAGCAGTACTTC.

This clonotype was counted ten times or more. The V gene is TRBV11-2, the J gene TRBJ2-1; 7 nucleotides align to TRBD1. The CDR3 has 16 amino acids. Per the germline V gene, CDR1 is SGHAT and CDR2 is FQNNGV. Trimming took 7 bases from V and 3 from J; bases not matched to a gene: 12. The CDR3 loop reads CASTETTGTFYNEQFF. The DNA of the CDR3 is TGTGCCAGCACCGAAACGACAGGGACCTTCTACAATGAGCAGTTCTTC.

Only a few counts were recorded for this clonotype. This rearrangement joins TRBV20-1 to TRBJ2-3; 12 nucleotides match TRBD2. Germline CDR1 is DFQATT and CDR2 is SNEGSKA (reference sequence). CDR3 length: 15 residues. Trimming at V came to 2 bases and at J to 6 bases, leaving 6 bases not matched to a gene. The CDR3 loop is CSARTTSGGWDTQYF. The CDR3 nucleotides read TGCAGTGCTAGAACTACTAGCGGGGGGTGGGATACGCAGTATTTT.

The table lists this clonotype with a few counts. This chain connects TRBV7-9 to TRBJ2-1; no definite D call. Trimming removed 5 bases from V and 3 bases from J, with 5 bases in between. The CDR3 covers 12 residues. Germline V gene data show CDR1 as SEHNR and CDR2 as FQNEAQ (reference sequence). CDR3 bases: TGTGCCAGCAGCCTTTTCTACAATGAGCAGTTCTTC. It codes for CASSLFYNEQFF.

This clonotype was seen at least ten times. The V gene is TRBV20-1, the J gene TRBJ2-5; TRBD2 might be the D (6 bases). Germline V gene sequence: CDR1 DFQATT, CDR2 SNEGSKA (reference sequence). V lost 3 bases, J lost 10 bases, and 9 bases lay in between. The CDR3 is 10 amino acids. In DNA, the CDR3 is TGCAGTGCTAGCGGCGGGGTCCAGTACTTC. Its protein is CSASGGVQYF.

The table lists this clonotype with a few counts. The V and J genes are TRBV5-8 and TRBJ2-1; 9 bases are shared with TRBD1. CDR1 is SGHTS and CDR2 is YDEGEE in the germline V gene. V lost 0 bases and J lost 6; bases outside the gene matches: 7. This CDR3 is built from 16 residues. DNA for the CDR3: TGTGCCAGCAGCTTGGCAGGGACAGGGTTCGGCAATGAGCAGTTCTTC. Translated: CASSLAGTGFGNEQFF.

This clonotype was observed at least ten times. The chain carries TRBV12-3 or TRBV12-4 and TRBJ2-4; 10 nucleotides match TRBD2. J was trimmed by 6 bases and V by 4 bases; bases with no gene match: 9. CDR3 size: 16 residues. The CDR3 nucleotides are TGTGCCAGCAGTTCAGCGGGGGGGCAGAGGGGAAACATTCAGTACTTC. Translated: CASSSAGGQRGNIQYF.

This chain uses TRBV29-1 with TRBJ2-3; 7 nucleotides agree with TRBD1. This CDR3 has 17 residues. The germline V gene encodes CDR1 SQVTM and CDR2 ANQGSEA. V lost 2 bases, J lost 3 bases, and 14 bases stayed unmatched. The CDR3 protein is CSVETNRGRPGTDTQYF. For the CDR3, the DNA is TGCAGCGTTGAAACAAACAGGGGCCGCCCTGGTACAGATACGCAGTATTTT.

The gene calls are TRBV5-1 and TRBJ1-2, with D perhaps matching TRBD1 (6 bases). Per germline, CDR1 SGHRS and CDR2 YFSETQ. The CDR3 is made up of 13 amino acids. V was shortened by 4 bases and J by 7 bases, with 14 bases between the two germline ends. The CDR3 DNA reads as TGCGCCAGCAGCCCCGGACAGATCTGTGGCTACACCTTC. Protein product: CASSPGQICGYTF.

This chain links TRBV20-1 with TRBJ1-1, with unresolved D. This CDR3 has 12 residues. Per the germline V gene, CDR1 is DFQATT and CDR2 is SNEGSKA (reference sequence). V lost 0 bases and J lost 8, with 10 bases in between. This CDR3 reads CSARDPGNEAFF. DNA for the CDR3: TGCAGTGCTAGAGATCCGGGAAACGAAGCTTTCTTT.

This clonotype showed up just a few times. The chain recombines TRBV7-9 with TRBJ2-1, with TRBD2 matching over 15 bases. This CDR3 has 21 amino acids. Per germline, CDR1 SEHNR and CDR2 FQNEAQ (reference sequence). Unmatched junction bases numbered 14, after V lost 5 bases and J lost 0 bases. The chain's CDR3 is CASSGGPGLAGGSSSYNEQFF. The DNA for the CDR3 is TGTGCCAGCAGCGGAGGGCCGGGACTAGCGGGGGGATCGAGCTCCTACAATGAGCAGTTCTTC.

As DNA, the CDR3 is TGCAGTGCTAGACAGGGATTGTTTAGCAATCAGCCCCAGCATTTT. Its translation: CSARQGLFSNQPQHF. V usage is TRBV20-1 and J usage is TRBJ1-5; D is possibly TRBD1 (5 bases). Per germline, CDR1 DFQATT and CDR2 SNEGSKA (reference sequence). The CDR3 has 15 residues. The V gene lost 2 bases and the J gene lost 0 bases, with 11 bases spanning the gap.

This clonotype was seen a handful of times. J is TRBJ2-7 and V is TRBV15; no clear D. Germline lookup yields CDR1 LNHNV and CDR2 YYDKDF (reference sequence). The V and J ends lost 0 bases and 4 bases respectively, with 10 bases between them. The CDR3 extends over 14 amino acids. In nucleotides, the CDR3 is TGTGCCACCAGCAGAGATCTGGCGGCATACGAGCAGTACTTC. It translates to CATSRDLAAYEQYF.

This chain connects TRBV14 to TRBJ2-1; 11 bases align to TRBD2. The CDR3 is made up of 14 amino acids. The ends lost 7 bases at V and 3 bases at J; junction bases unmatched: 2. CDR1 and CDR2 (germline): SGHDN, FVKESK. In nucleotides, the CDR3 is TGTGCCAGCACTAGCGGGGGGCACTACAATGAGCAGTTCTTC. It is translated as CASTSGGHYNEQFF.

The rearrangement links TRBV6-1 to TRBJ2-2; 10 nucleotides agree with TRBD1. From germline, CDR1 is MNHNS and CDR2 SASEGT. The CDR3 length is 12 residues. This chain's CDR3 is CAGQGYTGELFF. In DNA form, the CDR3 reads TGTGCGGGACAGGGGTACACCGGGGAGCTGTTTTTT.

The chain uses TRBV20-1 and TRBJ2-7; D gene unclear. V lost 3 bases, J lost 4 bases, and 10 bases lay in between. CDR1 is DFQATT and CDR2 is SNEGSKA in the germline V gene (reference sequence). The CDR3 contains 12 residues. The CDR3 spells CSASSPTYEQYF. The CDR3, as DNA: TGCAGTGCTAGTAGCCCTACGTACGAGCAGTACTTC.

This chain uses TRBV5-1 with TRBJ1-2, with 9 bases lining up with TRBD1. The CDR3 covers 14 residues. Trimming cost V 4 bases and J 8 bases; bases outside gene matches: 9. The germline V gene has CDR1 SGHRS and CDR2 YFSETQ. The CDR3 here is CASSIGQGTGGYTF. The CDR3 coding sequence is TGCGCCAGCAGCATCGGACAGGGGACGGGCGGCTACACCTTC.